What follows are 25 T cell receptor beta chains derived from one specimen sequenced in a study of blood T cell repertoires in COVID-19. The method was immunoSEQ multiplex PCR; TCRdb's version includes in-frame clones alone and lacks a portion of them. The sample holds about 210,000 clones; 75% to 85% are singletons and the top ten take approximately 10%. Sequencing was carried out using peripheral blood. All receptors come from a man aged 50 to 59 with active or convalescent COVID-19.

The chain's CDR3 is CASSQDHLSSNQPQHF. For the CDR3, the DNA is TGCGCCAGCAGCCAAGATCATTTGAGTAGCAATCAGCCCCAGCATTTT. The J gene is TRBJ1-5, the V gene TRBV4-3; D remains ambiguous. Trimming pared 0 bases from V and 0 bases from J, leaving 9 bases between. The V gene's germline CDR1 is LGHNA and CDR2 YSLEER. There are 16 residues in the CDR3.

The CDR3 DNA reads as TGTGCCAGCAGTTTAAGGGACAGGGACGGTGGCTACACCTTC. Translation: CASSLRDRDGGYTF. This rearrangement joins TRBV27 to TRBJ1-2; 9 bases align to TRBD1. The CDR3 length is 14 residues. V dropped 2 bases and J dropped 7; count of bases not matched to a gene: 5. Germline V lookup: CDR1 MNHEY, CDR2 SMNVEV (reference sequence).

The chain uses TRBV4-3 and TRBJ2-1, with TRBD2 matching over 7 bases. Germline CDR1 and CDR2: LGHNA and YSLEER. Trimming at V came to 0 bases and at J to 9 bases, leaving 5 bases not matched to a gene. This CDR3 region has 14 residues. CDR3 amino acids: CASSQDVGEGEQFF. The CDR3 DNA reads TGCGCCAGCAGCCAAGATGTAGGGGAGGGTGAGCAGTTCTTC.

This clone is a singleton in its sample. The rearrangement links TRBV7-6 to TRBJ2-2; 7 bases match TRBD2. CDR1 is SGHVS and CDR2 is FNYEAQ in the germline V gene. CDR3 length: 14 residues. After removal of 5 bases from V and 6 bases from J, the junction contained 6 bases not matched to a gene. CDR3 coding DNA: TGTGCCAGCAGCCTTGGGAGCGGGGCCGGGGAGCTGTTTTTT. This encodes CASSLGSGAGELFF. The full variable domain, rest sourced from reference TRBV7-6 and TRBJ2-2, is GAGVSQSPRYKVTKRGQDVALRCDPISGHVSLYWYRQALGQGPEFLTYFNYEAQQDKSGLPNDRFSAERPEGSISTLTIQRTEQRDSAMYRCASSLGSGAGELFFGEGSRLTVL.

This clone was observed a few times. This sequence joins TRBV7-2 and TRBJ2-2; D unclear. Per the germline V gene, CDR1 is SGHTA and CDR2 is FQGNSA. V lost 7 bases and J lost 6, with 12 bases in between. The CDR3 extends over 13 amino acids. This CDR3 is CASIMAPPGELFF. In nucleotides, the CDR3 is TGTGCCAGCATTATGGCCCCGCCCGGGGAGCTGTTTTTT.

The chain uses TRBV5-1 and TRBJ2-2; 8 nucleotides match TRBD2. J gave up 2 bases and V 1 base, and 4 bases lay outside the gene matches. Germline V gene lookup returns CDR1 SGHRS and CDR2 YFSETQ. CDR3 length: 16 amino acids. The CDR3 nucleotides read TGCGCCAGCAGCTTGAAACTAGCGGCAAACACCGGGGAGCTGTTTTTT. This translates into CASSLKLAANTGELFF. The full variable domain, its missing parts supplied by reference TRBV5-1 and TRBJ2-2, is KAGVTQTPRYLIKTRGQQVTLSCSPISGHRSVSWYQQTPGQGLQFLFEYFSETQRNKGNFPGRFSGRQFSNSRSEMNVSTLELGDSALYLCASSLKLAANTGELFFGEGSRLTVL.

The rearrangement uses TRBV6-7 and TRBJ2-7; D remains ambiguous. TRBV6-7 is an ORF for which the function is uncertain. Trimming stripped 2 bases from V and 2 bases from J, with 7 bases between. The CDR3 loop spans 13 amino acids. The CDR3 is CASSYRDTYEQYV. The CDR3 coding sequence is TGTGCCAGCAGTTACCGCGACACCTACGAGCAGTACGTC.

DNA for the CDR3: TGCGCCAGCAGCCACCCACTAGTAGCCAAAAACATTCAGTACTTC. It specifies CASSHPLVAKNIQYF. The chain uses TRBV4-1 and TRBJ2-4; D is perhaps TRBD2 (5 bases). From germline, CDR1 is MGHRA and CDR2 YSYEKL. This CDR3 region has 15 residues. Between the trimmed V and J ends, which lost 3 bases and 0 bases, there was a span of 9 bases.

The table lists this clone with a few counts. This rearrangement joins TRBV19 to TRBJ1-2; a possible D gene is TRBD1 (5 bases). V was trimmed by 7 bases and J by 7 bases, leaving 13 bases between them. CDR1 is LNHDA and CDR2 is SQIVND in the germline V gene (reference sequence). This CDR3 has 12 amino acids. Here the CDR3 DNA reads TGTGCCAGTACGGAGGGGAGAGGTGGCTACACCTTC. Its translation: CASTEGRGGYTF.

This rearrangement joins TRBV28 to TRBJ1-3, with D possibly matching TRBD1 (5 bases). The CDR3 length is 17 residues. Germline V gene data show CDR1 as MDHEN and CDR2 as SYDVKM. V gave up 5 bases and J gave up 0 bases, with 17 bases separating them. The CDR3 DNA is TGTGCCAGCAGTCCACCTGGTGGGGGGGACTCTGGAAACACCATATATTTT. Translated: CASSPPGGGDSGNTIYF.

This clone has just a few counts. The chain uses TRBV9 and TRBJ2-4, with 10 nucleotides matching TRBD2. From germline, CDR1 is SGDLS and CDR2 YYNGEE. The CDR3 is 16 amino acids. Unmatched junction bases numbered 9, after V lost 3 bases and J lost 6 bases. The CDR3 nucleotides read TGTGCCAGCAGCGCCGAAAGCGGGAGGGCCGGAAACATTCAGTACTTC. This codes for CASSAESGRAGNIQYF.

The CDR3 nucleotides are TGTGCCAGTAGTTTTCCCGGGACAGATCAGCCCCAGCATTTT. Translating it yields CASSFPGTDQPQHF. The chain joins TRBV19 to TRBJ1-5; TRBD1 matches 7 bases. The junction had 6 bases not matched to a gene; V was cut back by 5 bases and J by 5 bases. The germline V gene encodes CDR1 LNHDA and CDR2 SQIVND (reference sequence). The CDR3 covers 14 residues.

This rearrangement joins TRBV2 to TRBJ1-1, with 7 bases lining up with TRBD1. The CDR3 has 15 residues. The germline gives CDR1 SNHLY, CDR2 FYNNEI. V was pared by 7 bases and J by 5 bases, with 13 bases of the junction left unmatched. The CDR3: CASTIMRQGWTEAFF. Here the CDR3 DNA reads TGTGCCAGCACCATAATGAGACAGGGATGGACTGAAGCTTTCTTT.

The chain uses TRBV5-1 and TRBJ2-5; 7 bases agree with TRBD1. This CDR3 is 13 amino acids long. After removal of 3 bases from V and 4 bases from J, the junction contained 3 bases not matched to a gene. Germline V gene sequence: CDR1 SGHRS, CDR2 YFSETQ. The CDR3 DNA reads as TGCGCCAGCAGCTCTCACAGGGGAGAGACCCAGTACTTC. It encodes CASSSHRGETQYF.

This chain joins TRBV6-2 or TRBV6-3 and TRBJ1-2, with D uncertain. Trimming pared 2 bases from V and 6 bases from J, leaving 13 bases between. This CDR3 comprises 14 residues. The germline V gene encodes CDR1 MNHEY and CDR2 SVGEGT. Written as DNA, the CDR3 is TGTGCCAGCAGTTACCTATCGGCAGCGGATGGCTACACCTTC. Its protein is CASSYLSAADGYTF.

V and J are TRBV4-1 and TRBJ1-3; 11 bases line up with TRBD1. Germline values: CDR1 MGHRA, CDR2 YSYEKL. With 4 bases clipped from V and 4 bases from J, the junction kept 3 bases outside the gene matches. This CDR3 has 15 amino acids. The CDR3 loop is CASSPGTGGGNTIYF. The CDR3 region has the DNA TGCGCCAGCAGCCCCGGGACAGGGGGAGGAAACACCATATATTTT.

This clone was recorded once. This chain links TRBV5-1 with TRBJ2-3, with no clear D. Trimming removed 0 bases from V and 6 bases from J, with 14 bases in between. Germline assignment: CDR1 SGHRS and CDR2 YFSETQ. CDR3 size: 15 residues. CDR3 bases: TGCGCCAGCAGCTTGGTGAGCCAAGCGACCGATACGCAGTATTTT. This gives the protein CASSLVSQATDTQYF.

CDR3 loop: CASSLALASGPSTDTQYF. CDR3 nucleotide sequence: TGTGCCAGCAGCTTAGCGCTTGCTAGCGGGCCTAGCACAGATACGCAGTATTTT. The chain is built from TRBV7-9 and TRBJ2-3; 8 positions agree with TRBD2. Germline lookup yields CDR1 SEHNR and CDR2 FQNEAQ (reference sequence). V lost 0 bases, J lost 0 bases, and 8 bases stayed unmatched. CDR3 length: 18 residues. The variable domain in full, with the rest retrieved from reference TRBV7-9 and TRBJ2-3, is DTGVSQNPRHKITKRGQNVTFRCDPISEHNRLYWYRQTLGQGPEFLTYFQNEAQLEKSRLLSDRFSAERPKGSFSTLEIQRTEQGDSAMYLCASSLALASGPSTDTQYFGPGTRLTVL.

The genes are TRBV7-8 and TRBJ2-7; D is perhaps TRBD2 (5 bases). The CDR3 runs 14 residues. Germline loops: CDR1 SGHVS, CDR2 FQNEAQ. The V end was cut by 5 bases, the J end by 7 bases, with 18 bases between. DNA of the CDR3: TGTGCCAGCAGCCGCGACCGACTATCGGGGGAGCAGTACGTC. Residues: CASSRDRLSGEQYV.

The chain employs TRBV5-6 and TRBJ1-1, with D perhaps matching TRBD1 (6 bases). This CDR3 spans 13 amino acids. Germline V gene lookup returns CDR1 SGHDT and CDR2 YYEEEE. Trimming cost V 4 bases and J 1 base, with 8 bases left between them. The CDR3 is CASSQGTNTEAFF. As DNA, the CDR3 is TGTGCCAGCAGCCAGGGGACGAACACTGAAGCTTTCTTT. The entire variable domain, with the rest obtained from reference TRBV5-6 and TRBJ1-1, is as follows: DAGVTQSPTHLIKTRGQQVTLRCSPKSGHDTVSWYQQALGQGPQFIFQYYEEEERQRGNFPDRFSGHQFPNYSSELNVNALLLGDSALYLCASSQGTNTEAFFGQGTRLTVV.

CDR3 coding DNA: TGTGCCAGCTCACCATATGGGACAGCTAAAGAGACCCAGTACTTC. Amino acid sequence: CASSPYGTAKETQYF. The V gene is TRBV18, the J gene TRBJ2-5; 7 bases fit TRBD1. Looked up from germline, CDR1 is KGHSH and CDR2 is LQKENI. Trimming cost V 2 bases and J 3 bases; bases outside gene matches: 6. The CDR3 contains 15 residues.

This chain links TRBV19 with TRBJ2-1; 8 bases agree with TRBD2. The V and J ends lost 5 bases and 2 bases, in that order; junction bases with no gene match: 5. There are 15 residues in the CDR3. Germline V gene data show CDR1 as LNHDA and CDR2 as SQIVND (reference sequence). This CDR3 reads CASSVGSGAYNEQFF. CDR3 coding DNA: TGTGCCAGTAGTGTTGGTAGCGGGGCCTACAATGAGCAGTTCTTC.

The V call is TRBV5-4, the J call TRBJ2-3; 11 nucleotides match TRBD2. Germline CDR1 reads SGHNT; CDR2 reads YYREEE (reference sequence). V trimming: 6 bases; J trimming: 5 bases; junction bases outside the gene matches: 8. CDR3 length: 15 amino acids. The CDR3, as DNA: TGTGCCAGCACTGTAGCGGGGGGGCGTGTAGATACGCAGTATTTT. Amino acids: CASTVAGGRVDTQYF.

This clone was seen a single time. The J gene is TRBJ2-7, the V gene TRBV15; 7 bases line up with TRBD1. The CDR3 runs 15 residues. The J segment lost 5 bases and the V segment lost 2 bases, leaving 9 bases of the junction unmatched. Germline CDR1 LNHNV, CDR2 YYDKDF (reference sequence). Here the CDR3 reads CATSRYGQVLNEQYF. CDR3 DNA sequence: TGTGCCACCAGCAGATACGGACAGGTCTTAAACGAGCAGTACTTC.

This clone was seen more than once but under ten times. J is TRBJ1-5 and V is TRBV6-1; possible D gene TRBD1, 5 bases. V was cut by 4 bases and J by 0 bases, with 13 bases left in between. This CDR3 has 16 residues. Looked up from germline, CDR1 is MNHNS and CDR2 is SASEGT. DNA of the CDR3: TGTGCCAGCAGTGGGAGATACAGGTATAGCAATCAGCCCCAGCATTTT. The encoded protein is CASSGRYRYSNQPQHF.